Following are 23 T cell receptor beta chains from one sample sequenced in a study of CD4 T cells in relation to SARS-CoV-2 and coronaviruses. Generated by immunoSEQ multiplex PCR, the TCRdb table keeps only in-frame clones and is missing some. The top ten hold less than 20% of the sample, which has approximately 25,000 clones, roughly 80% seen once. These TCRs' antigens remain unknown. CD4+ T cells from unexposed donors were obtained before the COVID-19 pandemic (2011-2018). CD4+ T cells were isolated from the cells after less than 13 days of culture. The sequencing input was CD4+ T cells from PBMCs, cultured in vitro. The origin of the receptors is a human donor in good health.

This chain joins TRBV2 and TRBJ2-7, with 12 positions matching TRBD1. V lost 7 bases to trimming and J lost 6 bases; unmatched junction nucleotides: 10. The CDR3 is 15 amino acids. Germline V CDR1 and CDR2: SNHLY, FYNNEI. CDR3 DNA sequence: TGTGCCAGCACCCTTGGTGGGACAGGGGGCGCCGAGCAGTACTTC. Translating it yields CASTLGGTGGAEQYF. Full variable domain (rest looked up from reference TRBV2 and TRBJ2-7): EPEVTQTPSHQVTQMGQEVILRCVPISNHLYFYWYRQILGQKVEFLVSFYNNEISEKSEIFDDQFSVERPDGSNFTLKIRSTKLEDSAMYFCASTLGGTGGAEQYFGPGTRLTVT.

The chain joins TRBV18 to TRBJ2-1; no reliable D call. This CDR3 is built from 17 residues. From germline, CDR1 is KGHSH and CDR2 LQKENI. Trimming stripped 1 base from V and 8 bases from J, with 21 bases between. CDR3: CASSPRIARSGFDEQFF. The CDR3 DNA follows: TGTGCCAGCTCACCACGAATTGCACGGAGTGGATTCGATGAGCAGTTCTTC.

This CDR3 is CASARTGVDSPLHF. CDR3 nucleotide sequence: TGTGCCAGCGCCCGGACAGGGGTTGACTCACCCCTCCACTTT. V is TRBV25-1 and J is TRBJ1-6; 9 nucleotides match TRBD1. Germline V gives CDR1 MGHDK, CDR2 SYGVNS. The CDR3 has 14 amino acids. J was trimmed by 10 bases and V by 8 bases; bases with no gene match: 9.

This sequence joins TRBV19 and TRBJ1-1; D not certain. V was trimmed by 3 bases and J by 3 bases, leaving 8 bases between them. The CDR3 loop spans 13 amino acids. Germline loops: CDR1 LNHDA, CDR2 SQIVND (reference sequence). The CDR3 is CASSIEQYTEAFF. CDR3 nucleotide sequence: TGTGCCAGTAGTATTGAACAGTACACTGAAGCTTTCTTT.

This clone was observed a single time. This chain joins TRBV10-3 and TRBJ1-2, with 8 bases that match TRBD1. The trim removed 5 bases at V and 8 bases at J, leaving 10 bases unmatched. This CDR3 spans 14 amino acids. Germline CDR1 reads ENHRY; CDR2 reads SYGVKD. In DNA, the CDR3 is TGTGCCATCAGTCCGACAGGGGAATTTCCAGGCTACACCTTC. Translation: CAISPTGEFPGYTF.

This clone came up a few times. V is TRBV19 and J is TRBJ1-2; D is undetermined. There are 14 residues in the CDR3. CDR1 and CDR2 (germline): LNHDA, SQIVND (reference sequence). Trimming stripped 6 bases from V and 1 base from J, with 12 bases between. CDR3 amino acids: CASSRRADNYGYTF. CDR3 DNA sequence: TGTGCCAGTAGCCGAAGGGCAGATAACTATGGCTACACCTTC.

J is TRBJ2-3 and V is TRBV15, with TRBD1 as a possible D gene (6 bases). Germline assignment: CDR1 LNHNV and CDR2 YYDKDF (reference sequence). V lost 5 bases to trimming and J lost 4 bases, with 10 bases between them. The CDR3 is made up of 13 amino acids. CDR3 protein: CATSQAGADTQYF. The CDR3 region has the DNA TGTGCCACCAGCCAAGCAGGGGCAGATACGCAGTATTTT.

This clone has more than one count but fewer than ten. The chain uses TRBV2 and TRBJ2-4; 11 positions agree with TRBD2. The CDR3 runs to 12 residues. V trimming: 6 bases; J trimming: 15 bases; junction bases outside the gene matches: 7. In germline, CDR1 is SNHLY, CDR2 FYNNEI. The CDR3 sequence: CASSPMLAGGYF. The CDR3 bases are TGTGCCAGCAGCCCTATGCTAGCGGGAGGGTACTTC. Looking up the rest from reference TRBV2 and TRBJ2-4 gives the full variable domain: EPEVTQTPSHQVTQMGQEVILRCVPISNHLYFYWYRQILGQKVEFLVSFYNNEISEKSEIFDDQFSVERPDGSNFTLKIRSTKLEDSAMYFCASSPMLAGGYFGAGTRLSVL.

V is TRBV6-5 and J is TRBJ1-1; D is possibly TRBD1 (6 bases). The germline V gene encodes CDR1 MNHEY and CDR2 SVGAGI. V lost 7 bases and J lost 1, with 10 bases in between. The CDR3 sequence is 13 residues long. In DNA, the CDR3 is TGTGCCAGCACAATGACAGGGAACACTGAAGCTTTCTTT. Protein product: CASTMTGNTEAFF.

The rearrangement uses TRBV19 and TRBJ2-7, with 12 bases lining up with TRBD2. The CDR3 runs to 15 residues. After removal of 7 bases from V and 2 bases from J, the junction contained 6 bases not matched to a gene. Germline CDR1 and CDR2: LNHDA and SQIVND (reference sequence). The CDR3 protein is CASMLLAGGPYEQYF. In DNA, the CDR3 is TGTGCCAGTATGCTACTAGCGGGAGGCCCCTACGAGCAGTACTTC.

This clone has just one count. The V and J genes are TRBV18 and TRBJ2-7, with 7 bases identical to TRBD1. The length of the CDR3 is 15 residues. J gave up 2 bases and V 4 bases, and 8 bases lay outside the gene matches. Germline CDR1 KGHSH, CDR2 LQKENI. The CDR3 spells CASSLGTERTYEQYF. The CDR3 DNA follows: TGTGCCAGCTCACTGGGGACAGAGCGAACCTACGAGCAGTACTTC.

This clone has just a few counts. The chain employs TRBV28 and TRBJ2-7; 8 bases agree with TRBD1. Losses at the gene ends were 7 bases for V and 5 bases for J; bases not matched to a gene: 7. The germline gives CDR1 MDHEN, CDR2 SYDVKM. The length of the CDR3 is 13 residues. The chain's CDR3 is CASIRQGRHEQYF. Written as DNA, the CDR3 is TGTGCCAGCATCCGACAGGGGCGACACGAGCAGTACTTC.

The V call is TRBV27, the J call TRBJ2-5; D not certain. Germline-derived CDR1 and CDR2 are MNHEY and SMNVEV (reference sequence). The CDR3 runs 15 residues. V was trimmed by 6 bases and J by 0 bases, leaving 14 bases between them. The CDR3 region has the DNA TGTGCCAGCAGCTATACTTACGGGTACCAAGAGACCCAGTACTTC. It specifies CASSYTYGYQETQYF.

This chain connects TRBV2 to TRBJ2-1; 11 nucleotides match TRBD2. V was pared by 8 bases and J by 7 bases, with 4 bases of the junction left unmatched. CDR1 is SNHLY, CDR2 FYNNEI, per germline. CDR3 length: 13 amino acids. As DNA, the CDR3 is TGTGCCAGCCTTAGCGGGAGGGCAAATGAGCAGTTCTTC. Its translation is CASLSGRANEQFF.

V and J are TRBV10-3 and TRBJ2-7, with TRBD1 matching over 7 bases. The CDR3 is made up of 14 amino acids. CDR1 is ENHRY, CDR2 SYGVKD, per germline. Trimming removed 5 bases from V and 2 bases from J; junction bases left unmatched: 6. The CDR3 sequence is CAISPGTEPYEQYF. CDR3 DNA sequence: TGTGCCATCAGTCCCGGGACAGAACCCTACGAGCAGTACTTC.

There are a few counts of this clone. The chain joins TRBV5-5 to TRBJ2-2; D is possibly TRBD1 (5 bases). The germline V and J ends were trimmed by 4 bases and 6 bases, with 10 bases remaining between them. The CDR3 length is 13 residues. The germline CDR1 and CDR2 sequences are SGHKS and YYEKEE (reference sequence). The CDR3 sequence: CASSQQDAGELFF. CDR3 in DNA: TGTGCCAGCAGCCAACAGGACGCCGGGGAGCTGTTTTTT.

This clone was seen once. V usage is TRBV5-5 and J usage is TRBJ2-4, with a weak D call TRBD2 (6 bases). This CDR3 is 18 amino acids long. Germline CDR1 is SGHKS and CDR2 is YYEKEE (reference sequence). The germline V and J ends were trimmed by 0 bases and 0 bases, with 16 bases remaining between them. This CDR3 reads CASSLVFWRGLAKNIQYF. CDR3 DNA: TGTGCCAGCAGCTTGGTCTTTTGGCGGGGATTAGCCAAAAACATTCAGTACTTC.

V gene TRBV18 combines with J gene TRBJ1-5; unclear D gene. Germline V lookup: CDR1 KGHSH, CDR2 LQKENI. The CDR3 is 14 residues long. V gave up 4 bases and J gave up 0 bases, with 7 bases separating them. As DNA, the CDR3 is TGTGCCAGCTCACACAGAGATAGCAATCAGCCCCAGCATTTT. Translating gives CASSHRDSNQPQHF.

The CDR3, as DNA: TGTGCCAGCAGCTTAGGCAGGGGGTTGAACACAGATACGCAGTATTTT. Translated: CASSLGRGLNTDTQYF. The rearrangement links TRBV7-2 to TRBJ2-3; 7 nucleotides align to TRBD1. The CDR3 contains 16 residues. Germline CDR1 SGHTA, CDR2 FQGNSA. J gave up 2 bases and V 1 base, and 6 bases lay outside the gene matches. The variable domain in full, completed from reference TRBV7-2 and TRBJ2-3, reads GAGVSQSPSNKVTEKGKDVELRCDPISGHTALYWYRQSLGQGLEFLIYFQGNSAPDKSGLPSDRFSAERTGGSVSTLTIQRTQQEDSAVYLCASSLGRGLNTDTQYFGPGTRLTVL.

This clone counts as medium-sized. The V call is TRBV28, the J call TRBJ2-7, with 11 positions matching TRBD1. V trimming: 8 bases; J trimming: 6 bases; junction bases outside the gene matches: 12. The CDR3 is made up of 15 amino acids. CDR1 is MDHEN and CDR2 is SYDVKM in the germline V gene. DNA for the CDR3: TGTGCCAGCCAGCTTTTAACGGGACAGGGGGTCGAGCAGTACTTC. Translation gives CASQLLTGQGVEQYF.

This chain uses TRBV6-5 with TRBJ1-4; D remains unclear. Trimming removed 10 bases at V and 8 bases at J, with 11 bases between. CDR1 and CDR2 from the germline V gene are MNHEY and SVGAGI. The CDR3 length is 11 residues. The CDR3 DNA sequence: TGTGCCACAGGCCTAGGGGAAAAACTGTTTTTT. It is translated as CATGLGEKLFF.

The chain employs TRBV27 and TRBJ2-1; 10 bases line up with TRBD2. With V trimmed by 5 bases and J by 7 bases, 11 bases remained unmatched. The CDR3 spans 16 residues. CDR1 is MNHEY, CDR2 SMNVEV, per germline (reference sequence). CDR3 sequence (DNA): TGTGCCAGCAGTCCCCGACTAGCGGGTATTTTGAATGAGCAGTTCTTC. Translation gives CASSPRLAGILNEQFF.

This rearrangement joins TRBV6-1 to TRBJ1-2; tentative D call: TRBD1 (5 bases). This CDR3 contains 13 residues. From germline, CDR1 is MNHNS and CDR2 SASEGT. V shed 1 base and J shed 6 bases, with 9 bases lying between them. This CDR3 reads CASSEGRDHGYTF. The CDR3 coding sequence is TGTGCCAGCAGTGAAGGCAGGGACCATGGCTACACCTTC.